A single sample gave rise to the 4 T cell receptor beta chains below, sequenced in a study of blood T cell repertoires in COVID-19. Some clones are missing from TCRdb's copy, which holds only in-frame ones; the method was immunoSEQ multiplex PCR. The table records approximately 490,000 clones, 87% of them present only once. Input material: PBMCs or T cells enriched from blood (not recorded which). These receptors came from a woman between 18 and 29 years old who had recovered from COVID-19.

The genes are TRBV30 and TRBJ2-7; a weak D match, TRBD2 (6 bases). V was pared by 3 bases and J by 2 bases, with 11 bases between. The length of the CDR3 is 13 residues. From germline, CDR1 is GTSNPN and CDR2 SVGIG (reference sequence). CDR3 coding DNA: TGTGCCTGGAGGGCAACGGGGGCCTACGAGCAGTACTTC. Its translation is CAWRATGAYEQYF.

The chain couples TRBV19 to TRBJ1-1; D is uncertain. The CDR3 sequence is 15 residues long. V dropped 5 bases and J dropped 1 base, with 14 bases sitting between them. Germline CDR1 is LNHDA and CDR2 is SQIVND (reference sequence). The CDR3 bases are TGTGCCAGTAGTCCCCTTGGTTACACGAACACTGAAGCTTTCTTT. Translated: CASSPLGYTNTEAFF. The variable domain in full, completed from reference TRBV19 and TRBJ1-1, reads DGGITQSPKYLFRKEGQNVTLSCEQNLNHDAMYWYRQDPGQGLRLIYYSQIVNDFQKGDIAEGYSVSREKKESFPLTVTSAQKNPTAFYLCASSPLGYTNTEAFFGQGTRLTVV.

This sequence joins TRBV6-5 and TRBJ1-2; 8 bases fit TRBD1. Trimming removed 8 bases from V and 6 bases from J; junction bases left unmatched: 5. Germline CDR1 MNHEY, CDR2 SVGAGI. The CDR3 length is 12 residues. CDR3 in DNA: TGTGCCAGCCGACAGGGGTTTAATGGCTACACCTTC. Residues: CASRQGFNGYTF.

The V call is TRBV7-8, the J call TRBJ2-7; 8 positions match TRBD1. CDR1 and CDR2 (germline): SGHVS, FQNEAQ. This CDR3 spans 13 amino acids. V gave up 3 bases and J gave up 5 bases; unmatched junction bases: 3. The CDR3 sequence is CASSLDRDHEQYF. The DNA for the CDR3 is TGTGCCAGCAGCTTGGACAGGGACCACGAGCAGTACTTC.